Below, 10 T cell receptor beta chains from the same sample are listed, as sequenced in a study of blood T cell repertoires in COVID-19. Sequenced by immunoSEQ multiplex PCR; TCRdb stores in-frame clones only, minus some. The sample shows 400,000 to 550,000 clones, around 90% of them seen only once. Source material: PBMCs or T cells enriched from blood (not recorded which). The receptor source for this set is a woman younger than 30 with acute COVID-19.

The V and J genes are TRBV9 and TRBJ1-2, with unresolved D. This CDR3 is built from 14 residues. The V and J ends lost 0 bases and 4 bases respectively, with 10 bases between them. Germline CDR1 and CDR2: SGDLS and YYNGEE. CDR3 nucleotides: TGTGCCAGCAGCGTAGAAGCAGGCTTCTATGGCTACACCTTC. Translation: CASSVEAGFYGYTF.

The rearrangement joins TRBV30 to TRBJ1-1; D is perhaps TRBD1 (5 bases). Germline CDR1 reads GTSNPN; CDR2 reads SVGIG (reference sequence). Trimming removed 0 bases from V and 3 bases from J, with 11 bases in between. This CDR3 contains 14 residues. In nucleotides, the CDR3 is TGTGCCTGGAGTGTTCCGGACAAGCACACTGAAGCTTTCTTT. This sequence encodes CAWSVPDKHTEAFF.

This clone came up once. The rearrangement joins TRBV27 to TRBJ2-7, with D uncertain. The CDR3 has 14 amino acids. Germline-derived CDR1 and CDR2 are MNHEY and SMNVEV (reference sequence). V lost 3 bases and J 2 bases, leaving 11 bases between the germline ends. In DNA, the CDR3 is TGTGCCAGCAGTTTTGGTAGCAGTGCCTACGAGCAGTACTTC. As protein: CASSFGSSAYEQYF.

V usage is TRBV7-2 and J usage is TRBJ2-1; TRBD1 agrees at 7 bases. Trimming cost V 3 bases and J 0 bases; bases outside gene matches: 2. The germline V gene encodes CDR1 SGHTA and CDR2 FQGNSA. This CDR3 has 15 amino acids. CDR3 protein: CASSLDRSSYNEQFF. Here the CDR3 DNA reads TGTGCCAGCAGCTTGGACAGGAGCTCCTACAATGAGCAGTTCTTC.

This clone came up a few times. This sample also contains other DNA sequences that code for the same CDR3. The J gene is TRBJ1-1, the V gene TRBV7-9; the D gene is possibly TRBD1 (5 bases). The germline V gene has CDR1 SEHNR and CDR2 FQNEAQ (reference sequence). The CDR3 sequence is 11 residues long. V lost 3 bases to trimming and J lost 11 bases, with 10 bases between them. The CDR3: CASSLGRGAFF. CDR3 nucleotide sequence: TGTGCCAGCAGCTTGGGGCGTGGGGCTTTCTTT.

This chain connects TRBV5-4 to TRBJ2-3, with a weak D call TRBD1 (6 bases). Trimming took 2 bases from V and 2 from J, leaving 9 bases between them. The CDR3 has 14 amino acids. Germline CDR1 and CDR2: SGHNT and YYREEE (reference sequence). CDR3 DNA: TGTGCCAGCAGCTTTAGGACAGACACAGATACGCAGTATTTT. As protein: CASSFRTDTDTQYF.

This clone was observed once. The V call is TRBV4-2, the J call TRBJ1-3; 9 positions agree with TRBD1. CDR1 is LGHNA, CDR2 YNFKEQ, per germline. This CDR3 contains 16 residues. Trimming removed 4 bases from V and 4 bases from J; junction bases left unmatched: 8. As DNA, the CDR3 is TGTGCCAGCAGCCTATTACAGGGGGCGGAGGGAAACACCATATATTTT. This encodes CASSLLQGAEGNTIYF.

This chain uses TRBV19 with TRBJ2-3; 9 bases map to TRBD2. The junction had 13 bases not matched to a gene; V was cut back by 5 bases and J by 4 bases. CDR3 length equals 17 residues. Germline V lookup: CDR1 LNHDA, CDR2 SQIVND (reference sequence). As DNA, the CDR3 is TGTGCCAGTAGTTTCCTGGGTAGCGGGAGACGTTCAGATACGCAGTATTTT. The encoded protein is CASSFLGSGRRSDTQYF.

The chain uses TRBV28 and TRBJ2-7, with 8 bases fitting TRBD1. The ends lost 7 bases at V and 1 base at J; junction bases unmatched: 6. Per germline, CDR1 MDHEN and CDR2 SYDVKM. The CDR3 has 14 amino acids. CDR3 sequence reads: CASNQGATSYEQYF. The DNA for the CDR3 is TGTGCCAGCAATCAGGGGGCTACATCCTACGAGCAGTACTTC. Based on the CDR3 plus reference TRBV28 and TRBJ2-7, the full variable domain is DVKVTQSSRYLVKRTGEKVFLECVQDMDHENMFWYRQDPGLGLRLIYFSYDVKMKEKGDIPEGYSVSREKKERFSLILESASTNQTSMYLCASNQGATSYEQYFGPGTRLTVT.

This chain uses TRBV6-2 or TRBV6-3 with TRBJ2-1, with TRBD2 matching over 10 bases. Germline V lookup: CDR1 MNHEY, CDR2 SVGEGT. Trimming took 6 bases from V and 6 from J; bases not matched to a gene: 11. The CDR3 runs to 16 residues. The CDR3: CASRYPSGRASNEQFF. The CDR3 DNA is TGTGCCAGCAGATACCCCAGCGGGAGGGCCAGCAATGAGCAGTTCTTC.